This TCR beta chain stems from a study of OX40 agonist ivuxolimab in advanced cancers. At the level of the whole study: Ivuxolimab was an agonistic, fully human IgG2 monoclonal antibody directed against OX40 (CD134), a costimulatory receptor. The paper describes the monotherapy dose-escalation part (N = 52 patients) of the phase I trial of ivuxolimab. Of the 50 to 55 patients in dose escalation, about 20 had hepatocellular carcinoma, around 15 had melanoma, 9 had renal cell carcinoma and 9 had head and neck cancer. Prior anti-PD-1, anti-PD-L1 or anti-CTLA-4 therapy was permitted, and checkpoint inhibitors had been received by around 40% of dose-escalation patients. In the dose-escalation cohort, 75% to 85% of patients were male, and the mean age was roughly 56 years with a range of roughly 20 to 79. Peripheral TCRbeta sequencing was intended to test whether TCR sequence diversity was altered and clonal T-cell expansion was caused by ivuxolimab. Partial responses occurred in three dose-escalation patients: two with cutaneous melanoma and one with hepatocellular carcinoma. Intravenous ivuxolimab was administered to patients every 2 weeks at six dose levels: 0.01, 0.1, 0.3, 1.5, 3 and 10 mg/kg.

Including the terminal cysteine and phenylalanine, the CDR3 comprises 15 residues. Here the CDR3 DNA is all that survives: 45 bases in frame from base 1. CDR1 SGDLS and CDR2 YYNGEE are derived from the germline V gene. V has 0 bases trimmed and J has 7 bases trimmed; junction bases matching no gene number 9. With regard to this clone: Its antigen has not been determined. Base qualities are not recorded, but no much larger clone differs from it by a single base.

The trial excluded patients who had a history of autoimmune disease or who were on systemic immunosuppression. Peripheral blood for TCR sequencing was collected from all dose cohorts at baseline, on cycle 4 day 1, and on cycle 7 day 1. The samples were drawn from a first-in-human, open-label, multicenter phase I dose-escalation trial of ivuxolimab. Adults with locally advanced or metastatic melanoma, renal cell, hepatocellular, or head and neck squamous cell carcinoma were enrolled in the trial. Before TCR sequencing, CD4+ T cells and CD8+ T cells from peripheral blood were sorted into separate populations. Results the study describes overall, beyond this receptor: At doses of 0.1 to 3.0 mg/kg, clonal expansion of both CD4+ and CD8+ T cells in blood was seen between baseline and week 6. Antigen specificity was not determined for the clonally expanded peripheral T cells. Low levels of normalized T-cell clonal expansion were also seen in some nonresponding patients. On average, CD8+ T cells showed more expanded clones than CD4+ T cells after ivuxolimab. In the 0.1-3.0 mg/kg groups, partial responders had among the lowest normalized peripheral clonal expansion, particularly in CD8+ T cells.

Genomic DNA was extracted from sorted cells for sequencing of the TCRbeta CDR3 region. TCRbeta CDR3 regions were sequenced using the immunoSEQ Assay. The table comes from immuneACCESS by way of TCRdb, which keeps in-frame sequences with V and J called. Part of the clones is missing from these tables; in studies checked, under half for an unresolved V gene and the rest for unknown reasons. The sample has approximately 94,000 clones on record, under 95% of them singletons. Jointly, the top ten make up approximately 0.78% of the sample. The chain employs TRBV9 and TRBJ1-2, with 7 bases in between that match TRBD1. The sample in question was CD4+ or CD8+ T cells sorted from blood, obtained in a trial of the OX40 agonist ivuxolimab. The source of this sequence is an adult with an advanced solid tumor such as melanoma, head and neck, liver or kidney cancer. The CDR3 region has the sequence CASSVEGAGFLGYTF. The sequenced DNA is TGTGCCAGCAGCGTAGAGGGGGCGGGGTTTCTTGGCTACACCTTC.